This TCR beta chain stems from a study of shared clonotypes between healthy human individuals. Overall study results and limits: A handful of donors shared approximately 5% of their naive CD4 clonotypes.

The donor population consisted of healthy HIV-negative adults with no recent acute infections or vaccinations. A word on this clone: Its antigen is still unknown.

At the deep level, the assay was run. Profiling relied on immunoSEQ multiplex PCR, and the TCRdb table lists in-frame clones only, not all of them. Here the sample spans some 1.5 million clones, approximately 96% being singletons. The V gene's germline CDR1 is MNHEY and CDR2 SVGAGI. The CDR3 has 14 amino acids. V lost 5 bases to trimming and J lost 1 base, with 11 bases between them. The clonotype comes from a man aged 25-45 years in good health. The sample taken for sequencing was naive CD4+ T cells sorted from blood. The sample's subset: CD45RA+ positively selected. This chain joins TRBV6-5 and TRBJ1-2; tentative D call: TRBD1 (5 bases). CDR3 residues: CASSGPRGNYGYTF. The CDR3 nucleotides are TGTGCCAGCAGTGGACCGAGGGGTAACTATGGCTACACCTTC.